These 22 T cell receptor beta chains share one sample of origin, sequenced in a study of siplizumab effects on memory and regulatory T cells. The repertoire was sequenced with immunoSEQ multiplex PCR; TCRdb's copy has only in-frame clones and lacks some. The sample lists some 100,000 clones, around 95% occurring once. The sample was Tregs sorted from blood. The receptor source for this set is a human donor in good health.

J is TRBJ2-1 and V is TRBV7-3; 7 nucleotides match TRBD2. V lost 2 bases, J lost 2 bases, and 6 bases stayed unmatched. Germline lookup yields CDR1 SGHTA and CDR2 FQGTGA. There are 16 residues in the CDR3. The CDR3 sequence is CASSLQSGGAYNEQFF. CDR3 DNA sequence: TGTGCCAGCAGCTTACAATCGGGAGGCGCCTACAATGAGCAGTTCTTC.

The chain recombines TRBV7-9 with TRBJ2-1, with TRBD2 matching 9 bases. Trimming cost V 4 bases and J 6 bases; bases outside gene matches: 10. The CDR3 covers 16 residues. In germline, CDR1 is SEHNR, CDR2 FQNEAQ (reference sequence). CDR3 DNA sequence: TGTGCCAGCAGCTCCGTAGCGGGAGTCGGGGGCAATGAGCAGTTCTTC. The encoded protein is CASSSVAGVGGNEQFF. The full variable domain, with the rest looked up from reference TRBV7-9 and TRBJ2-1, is DTGVSQNPRHKITKRGQNVTFRCDPISEHNRLYWYRQTLGQGPEFLTYFQNEAQLEKSRLLSDRFSAERPKGSFSTLEIQRTEQGDSAMYLCASSSVAGVGGNEQFFGPGTRLTVL.

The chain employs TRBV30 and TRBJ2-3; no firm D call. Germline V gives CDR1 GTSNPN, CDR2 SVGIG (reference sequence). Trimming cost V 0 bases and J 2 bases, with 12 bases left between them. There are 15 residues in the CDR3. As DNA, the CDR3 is TGTGCCTGGAGTGTCCGACTGATTCTCACAGATACGCAGTATTTT. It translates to CAWSVRLILTDTQYF.

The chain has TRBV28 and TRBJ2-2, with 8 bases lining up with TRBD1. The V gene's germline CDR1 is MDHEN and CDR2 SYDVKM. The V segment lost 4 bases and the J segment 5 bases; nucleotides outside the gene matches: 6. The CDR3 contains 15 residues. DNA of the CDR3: TGTGCCAGCAGTTGGGACAGGTCAGGGACCGGGGAGCTGTTTTTT. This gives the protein CASSWDRSGTGELFF.

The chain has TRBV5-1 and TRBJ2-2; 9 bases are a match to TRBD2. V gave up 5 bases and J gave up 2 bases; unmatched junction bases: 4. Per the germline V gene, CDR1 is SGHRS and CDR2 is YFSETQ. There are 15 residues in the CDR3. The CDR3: CASRLAGLNTGELFF. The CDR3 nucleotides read TGCGCCAGCAGACTAGCGGGCCTCAACACCGGGGAGCTGTTTTTT.

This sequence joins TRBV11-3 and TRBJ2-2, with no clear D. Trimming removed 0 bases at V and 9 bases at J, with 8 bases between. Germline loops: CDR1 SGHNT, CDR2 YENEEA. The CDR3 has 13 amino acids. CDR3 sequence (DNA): TGTGCCAGCAGCTTAGATCATTCCAGGGAGCTGTTTTTT. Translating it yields CASSLDHSRELFF. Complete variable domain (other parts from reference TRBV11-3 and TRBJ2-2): EAGVVQSPRYKIIEKKQPVAFWCNPISGHNTLYWYLQNLGQGPELLIRYENEEAVDDSQLPKDRFSAERLKGVDSTLKIQPAELGDSAVYLCASSLDHSRELFFGEGSRLTVL.

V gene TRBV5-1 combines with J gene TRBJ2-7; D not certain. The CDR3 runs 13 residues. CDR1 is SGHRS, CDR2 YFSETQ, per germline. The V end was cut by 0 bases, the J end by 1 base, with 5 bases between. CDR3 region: CASSLVESYEQYF. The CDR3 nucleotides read TGCGCCAGCAGCTTGGTGGAGTCCTACGAGCAGTACTTC. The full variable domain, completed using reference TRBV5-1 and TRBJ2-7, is KAGVTQTPRYLIKTRGQQVTLSCSPISGHRSVSWYQQTPGQGLQFLFEYFSETQRNKGNFPGRFSGRQFSNSRSEMNVSTLELGDSALYLCASSLVESYEQYFGPGTRLTVT.

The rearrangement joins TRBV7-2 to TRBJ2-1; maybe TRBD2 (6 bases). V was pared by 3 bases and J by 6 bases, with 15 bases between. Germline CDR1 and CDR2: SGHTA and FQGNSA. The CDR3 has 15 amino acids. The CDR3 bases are TGTGCCAGCAGCTTGAGGACGGGAGTTGGCAATGAGCAGTTCTTC. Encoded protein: CASSLRTGVGNEQFF. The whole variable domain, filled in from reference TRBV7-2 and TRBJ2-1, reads GAGVSQSPSNKVTEKGKDVELRCDPISGHTALYWYRQSLGQGLEFLIYFQGNSAPDKSGLPSDRFSAERTGGSVSTLTIQRTQQEDSAVYLCASSLRTGVGNEQFFGPGTRLTVL.

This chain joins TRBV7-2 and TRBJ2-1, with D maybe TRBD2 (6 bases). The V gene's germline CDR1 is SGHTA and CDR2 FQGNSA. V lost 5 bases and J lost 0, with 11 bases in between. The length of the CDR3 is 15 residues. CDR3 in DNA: TGTGCCAGCAGCCTCGGGAGTCCCTCCTACAATGAGCAGTTCTTC. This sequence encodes CASSLGSPSYNEQFF.

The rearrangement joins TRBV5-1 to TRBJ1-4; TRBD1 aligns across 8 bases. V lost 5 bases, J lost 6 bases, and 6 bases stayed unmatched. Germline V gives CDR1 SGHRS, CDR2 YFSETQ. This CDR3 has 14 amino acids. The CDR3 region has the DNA TGCGCCAGCAGATATGGACAGGGAGATGAAAAACTGTTTTTT. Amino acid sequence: CASRYGQGDEKLFF. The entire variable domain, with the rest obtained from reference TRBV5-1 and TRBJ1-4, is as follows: KAGVTQTPRYLIKTRGQQVTLSCSPISGHRSVSWYQQTPGQGLQFLFEYFSETQRNKGNFPGRFSGRQFSNSRSEMNVSTLELGDSALYLCASRYGQGDEKLFFGSGTQLSVL.

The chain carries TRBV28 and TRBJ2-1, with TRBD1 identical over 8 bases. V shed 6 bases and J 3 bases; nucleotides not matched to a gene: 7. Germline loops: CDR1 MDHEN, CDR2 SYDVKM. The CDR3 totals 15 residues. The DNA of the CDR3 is TGTGCCAGCAGGCTAGGACAGGGAGGCTACAATGAGCAGTTCTTC. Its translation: CASRLGQGGYNEQFF.

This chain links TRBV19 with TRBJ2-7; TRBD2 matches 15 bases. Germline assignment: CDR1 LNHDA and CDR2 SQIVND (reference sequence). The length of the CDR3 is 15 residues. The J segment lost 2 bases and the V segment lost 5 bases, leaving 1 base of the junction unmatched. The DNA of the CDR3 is TGTGCCAGTAGTGGACTAGCGGGAGGGCCCTACGAGCAGTACTTC. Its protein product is CASSGLAGGPYEQYF.

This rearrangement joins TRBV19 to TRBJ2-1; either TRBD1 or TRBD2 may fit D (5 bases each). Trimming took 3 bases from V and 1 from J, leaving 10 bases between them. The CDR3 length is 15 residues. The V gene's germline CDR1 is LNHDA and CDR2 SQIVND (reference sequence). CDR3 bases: TGTGCCAGTAGTATGGTTTGGGGGTCCTACAATGAGCAGTTCTTC. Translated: CASSMVWGSYNEQFF.

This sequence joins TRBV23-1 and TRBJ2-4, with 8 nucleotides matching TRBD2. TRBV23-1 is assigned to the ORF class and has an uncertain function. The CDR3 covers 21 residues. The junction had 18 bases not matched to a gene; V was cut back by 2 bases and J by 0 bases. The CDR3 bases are TGCGCCAGCAGTCAAGGTTTGTGGTGGGGAGAGCGGGGGCTAGCCAAAAACATTCAGTACTTC. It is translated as CASSQGLWWGERGLAKNIQYF.

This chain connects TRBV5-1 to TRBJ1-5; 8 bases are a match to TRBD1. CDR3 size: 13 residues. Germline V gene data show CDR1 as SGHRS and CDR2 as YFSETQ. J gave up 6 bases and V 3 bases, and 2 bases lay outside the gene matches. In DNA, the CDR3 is TGCGCCAGCAGCTCAACAGGGGGTCAGCCCCAGCATTTT. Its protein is CASSSTGGQPQHF.

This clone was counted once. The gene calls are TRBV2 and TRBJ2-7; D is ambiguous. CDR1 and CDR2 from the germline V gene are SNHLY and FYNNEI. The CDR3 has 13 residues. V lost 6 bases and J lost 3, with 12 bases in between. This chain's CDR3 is CASRVRLDYEQYF. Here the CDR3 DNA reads TGTGCCAGCAGGGTCAGACTCGACTACGAGCAGTACTTC.

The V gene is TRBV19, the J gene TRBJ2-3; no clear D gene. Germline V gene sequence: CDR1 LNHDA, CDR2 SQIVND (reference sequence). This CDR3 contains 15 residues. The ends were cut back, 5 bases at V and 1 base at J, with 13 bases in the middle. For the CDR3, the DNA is TGTGCCAGTAGTTCGCGACCCTTAGGCACAGATACGCAGTATTTT. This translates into CASSSRPLGTDTQYF.

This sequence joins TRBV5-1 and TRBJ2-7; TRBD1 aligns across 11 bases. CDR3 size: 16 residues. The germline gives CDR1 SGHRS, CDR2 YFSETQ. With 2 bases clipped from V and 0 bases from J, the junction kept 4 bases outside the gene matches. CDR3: CASSLGGTGGSYEQYF. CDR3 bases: TGCGCCAGCAGCTTAGGGGGGACAGGGGGCTCCTACGAGCAGTACTTC.

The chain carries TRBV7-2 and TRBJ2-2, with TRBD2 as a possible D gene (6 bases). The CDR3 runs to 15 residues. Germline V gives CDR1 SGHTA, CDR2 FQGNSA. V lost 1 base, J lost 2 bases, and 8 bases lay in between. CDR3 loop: CASSLGDLNTGELFF. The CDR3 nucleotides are TGTGCCAGCAGCTTAGGGGACTTAAACACCGGGGAGCTGTTTTTT.

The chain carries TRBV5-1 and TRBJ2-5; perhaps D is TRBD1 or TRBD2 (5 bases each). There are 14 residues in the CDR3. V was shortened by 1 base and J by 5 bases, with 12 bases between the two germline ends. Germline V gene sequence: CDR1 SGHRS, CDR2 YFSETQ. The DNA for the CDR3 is TGCGCCAGCAGCTTGTCCTTCGGGGCCGAGACCCAGTACTTC. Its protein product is CASSLSFGAETQYF.

The CDR3 here is CASSRLAVHNEQFF. For the CDR3, the DNA is TGTGCCAGCAGCCGACTAGCGGTCCACAATGAGCAGTTCTTC. This chain joins TRBV5-4 and TRBJ2-1; 9 nucleotides line up with TRBD2. Trimming removed 4 bases from V and 5 bases from J; junction bases left unmatched: 4. The CDR3 contains 14 residues. Germline V gene data show CDR1 as SGHNT and CDR2 as YYREEE (reference sequence).

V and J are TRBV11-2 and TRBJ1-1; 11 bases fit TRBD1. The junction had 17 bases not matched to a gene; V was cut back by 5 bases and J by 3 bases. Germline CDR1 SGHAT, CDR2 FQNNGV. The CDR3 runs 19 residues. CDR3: CASSQYPGTGGRVDTEAFF. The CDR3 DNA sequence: TGTGCCAGCAGCCAATACCCAGGGACAGGGGGTCGGGTCGACACTGAAGCTTTCTTT. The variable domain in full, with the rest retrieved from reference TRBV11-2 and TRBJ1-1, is EAGVAQSPRYKIIEKRQSVAFWCNPISGHATLYWYQQILGQGPKLLIQFQNNGVVDDSQLPKDRFSAERLKGVDSTLKIQPAKLEDSAVYLCASSQYPGTGGRVDTEAFFGQGTRLTVV.